What follows describes a single TCR beta chain. Its specificity is unknown. These data originate in a study of shared clonotypes between healthy human individuals. Whole-study context: Three CD4 naive, three CD4 memory, two CD8 naive and one CD8 memory plate were used per donor. Study-wide findings and caveats: Sharing across four donors was highest in naive CD4 (around 5%) and lowest in memory CD8 (approximately 0.4%).

Profiled with immunoSEQ multiplex PCR; TCRdb holds only in-frame clones, not every one. This sample yields under 2,500,000 clones, of which more than 90% are seen a single time; around 0.13% belongs to the top ten. The sequenced material came from naive CD4+ T cells sorted from blood. Subset of the sample: CD45RA+ positively selected. The receptor comes from a man younger than 35 in good health.

The CDR3 reads CASSLYSGSGTGELFF. CDR3 DNA sequence: TGTGCCAGCAGCTTATACTCCGGGAGTGGCACCGGGGAGCTGTTTTTT. The chain combines TRBV7-8 with TRBJ2-2; weak D call: TRBD2 (6 bases). CDR3 length: 16 amino acids. CDR1 is SGHVS and CDR2 is FQNEAQ in the germline V gene. V lost 2 bases to trimming and J lost 4 bases, with 14 bases between them.